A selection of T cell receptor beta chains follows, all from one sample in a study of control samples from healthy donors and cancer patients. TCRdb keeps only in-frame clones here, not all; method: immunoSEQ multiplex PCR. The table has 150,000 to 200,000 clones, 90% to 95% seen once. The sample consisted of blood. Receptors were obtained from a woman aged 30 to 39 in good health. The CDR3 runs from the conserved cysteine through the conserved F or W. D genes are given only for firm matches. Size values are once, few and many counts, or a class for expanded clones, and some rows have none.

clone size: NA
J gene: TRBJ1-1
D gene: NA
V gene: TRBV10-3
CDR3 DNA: TGTGCCATCAGTGACCCGACTAGATCCACTGAAGCTTTCTTT
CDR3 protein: CAISDPTRSTEAFF

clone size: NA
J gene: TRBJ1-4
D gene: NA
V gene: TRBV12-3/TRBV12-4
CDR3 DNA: TGTGCCAGCAGTACCGGACACGAACTGTTTTTT
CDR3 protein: CASSTGHELFF

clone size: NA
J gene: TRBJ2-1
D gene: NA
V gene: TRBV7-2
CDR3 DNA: TGTGCCAGCAGCTTTAGACAGCTTAATTACAATGAGCAGTTCTTC
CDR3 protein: CASSFRQLNYNEQFF

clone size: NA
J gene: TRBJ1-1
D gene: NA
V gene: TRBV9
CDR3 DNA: TGTGCCAGCAGCGTCGACCAGAACACTGAAGCTTTCTTT
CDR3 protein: CASSVDQNTEAFF

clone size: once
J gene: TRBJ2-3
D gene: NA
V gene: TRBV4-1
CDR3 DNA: TGCGCCAGCAGCCCACCGGGACGCTTGGTCGAGACAGATACGCAGTATTTT
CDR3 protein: CASSPPGRLVETDTQYF

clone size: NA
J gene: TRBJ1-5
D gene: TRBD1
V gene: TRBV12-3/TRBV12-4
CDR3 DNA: TGTGCCAGCAGAGGGACAGGCAATCAGCCCCAGCATTTT
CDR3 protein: CASRGTGNQPQHF

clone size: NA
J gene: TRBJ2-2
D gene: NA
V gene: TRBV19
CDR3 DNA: TGTGCCAGTAGTATTAGCAGGGTCCCCGGGGAGCTGTTTTTT
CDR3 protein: CASSISRVPGELFF

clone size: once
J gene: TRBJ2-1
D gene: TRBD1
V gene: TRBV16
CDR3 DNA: TGTGCCAGCAGCGGACAGGGGTCTGGCAATGAGCAGTTCTTC
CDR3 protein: CASSGQGSGNEQFF

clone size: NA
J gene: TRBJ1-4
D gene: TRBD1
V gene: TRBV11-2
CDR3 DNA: TGTGCCAGCAGCTCCGGGGACAGGGTTCGTGGGGAAAAACTGTTTTTT
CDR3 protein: CASSSGDRVRGEKLFF

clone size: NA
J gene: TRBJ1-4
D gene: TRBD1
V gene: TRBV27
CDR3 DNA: TGTGCCAGCAGTCACCATTCAGGGGGGACTAATGAAAAACTGTTTTTT
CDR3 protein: CASSHHSGGTNEKLFF

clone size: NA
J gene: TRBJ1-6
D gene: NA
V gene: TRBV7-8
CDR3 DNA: TGTGCCAGCCGAGGGGTTATTTCACCCCTCCACTTT
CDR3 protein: CASRGVISPLHF

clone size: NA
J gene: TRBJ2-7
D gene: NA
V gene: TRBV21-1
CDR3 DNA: TGTGCCAGTCGGGACAGTCCCTACGAGCAGTACTTC
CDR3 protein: CASRDSPYEQYF

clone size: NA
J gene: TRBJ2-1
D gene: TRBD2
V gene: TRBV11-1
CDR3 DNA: TGTGCCAGCAGGACGGGAGGCTCCTACAATGAGCAGTTCTTC
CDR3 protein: CASRTGGSYNEQFF

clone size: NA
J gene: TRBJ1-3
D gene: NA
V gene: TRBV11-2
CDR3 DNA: TGTGCCAGCAGCACCGGACAGGGAAACACCATATATTTT
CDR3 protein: CASSTGQGNTIYF

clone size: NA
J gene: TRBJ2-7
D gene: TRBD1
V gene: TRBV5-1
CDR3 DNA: TGCGCCAGCAGCTTGACAGGGGGTCCTACTTACGAGCAGTACTTC
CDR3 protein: CASSLTGGPTYEQYF

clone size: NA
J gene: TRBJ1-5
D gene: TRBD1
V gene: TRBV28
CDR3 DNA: TGTGCCAGCAGACCACCGACAGGGAAGGGTCAGCCCCAGCATTTT
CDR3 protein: CASRPPTGKGQPQHF

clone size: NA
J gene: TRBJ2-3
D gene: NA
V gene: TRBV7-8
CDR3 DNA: TGTGCCAGCAGCTTATTTAGGACTGCTAGCACAGATACGCAGTATTTT
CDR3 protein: CASSLFRTASTDTQYF

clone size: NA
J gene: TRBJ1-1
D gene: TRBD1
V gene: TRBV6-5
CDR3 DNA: TGTGCCAGCAGCCTGGACAGGGGGCAAACTGAAGCTTTCTTT
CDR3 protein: CASSLDRGQTEAFF

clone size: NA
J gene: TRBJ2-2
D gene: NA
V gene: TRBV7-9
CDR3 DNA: TGTGCCAGCAGCTTGGTTCCCGGGGAGCTGTTTTTT
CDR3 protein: CASSLVPGELFF

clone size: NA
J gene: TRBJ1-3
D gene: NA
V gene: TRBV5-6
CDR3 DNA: TGTGCCAGCAGCCCCCCAACGGGACTCTCTGGAAACACCATATATTTT
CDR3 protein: CASSPPTGLSGNTIYF

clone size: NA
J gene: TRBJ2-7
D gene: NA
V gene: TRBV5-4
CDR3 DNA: TGTGCCAGCAGCTTTTCTGACTCCTACGAGCAGTACTTC
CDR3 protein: CASSFSDSYEQYF

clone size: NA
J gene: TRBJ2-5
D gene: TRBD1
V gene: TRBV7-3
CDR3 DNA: TGTGCCAGCAGCCTTCAGGGGGCCCAAGAGACCCAGTACTTC
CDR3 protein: CASSLQGAQETQYF

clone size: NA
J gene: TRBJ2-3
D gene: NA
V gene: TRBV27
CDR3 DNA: TGTGCCAGCCGGGCTAGCGGCACAGATACGCAGTATTTT
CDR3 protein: CASRASGTDTQYF

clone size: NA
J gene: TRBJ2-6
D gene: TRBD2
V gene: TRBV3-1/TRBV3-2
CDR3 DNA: TGTGCCAGCAGCCAAGAACCGGGACTAGCGGGAGTCAACTCTGGGGCCAACGTCCTGACTTTC
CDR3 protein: CASSQEPGLAGVNSGANVLTF

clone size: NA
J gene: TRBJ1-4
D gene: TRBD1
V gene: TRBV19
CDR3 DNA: TGTGCCAGTAGCTTTAACCAGGGGGCTAATGAAAAACTGTTTTTT
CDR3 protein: CASSFNQGANEKLFF

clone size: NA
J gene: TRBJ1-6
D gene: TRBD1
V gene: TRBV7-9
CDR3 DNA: TGTGCCAGCAGCGGGGACAGCCATAATTCACCCCTCCACTTT
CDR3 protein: CASSGDSHNSPLHF

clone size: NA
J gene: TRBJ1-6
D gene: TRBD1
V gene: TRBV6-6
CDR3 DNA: TGTGCCAGCAGACAAATAGCAGGGGGTTCACCCCTCCACTTT
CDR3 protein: CASRQIAGGSPLHF

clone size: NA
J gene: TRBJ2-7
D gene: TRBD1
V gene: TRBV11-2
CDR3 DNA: TGTGCCAGCAGCTTACATAAGTGGGGACAGGGCCCCCTCGAGCAGTACTTC
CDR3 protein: CASSLHKWGQGPLEQYF

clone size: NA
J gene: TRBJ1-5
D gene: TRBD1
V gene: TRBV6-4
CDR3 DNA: TGTGCCAGCAGTCCCGGACAGGGGGGTCAGCCCCAGCATTTT
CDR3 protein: CASSPGQGGQPQHF

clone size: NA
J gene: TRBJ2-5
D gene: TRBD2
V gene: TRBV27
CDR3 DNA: TGTGCCAGCAGTTCCCCTCGGGAGGTGGAGACCCAGTACTTC
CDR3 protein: CASSSPREVETQYF

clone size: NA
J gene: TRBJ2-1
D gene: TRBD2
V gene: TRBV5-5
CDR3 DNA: TGTGCCAGCAGTGAGCGGGAGTTGCCCTACAATGAGCAGTTCTTC
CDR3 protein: CASSERELPYNEQFF

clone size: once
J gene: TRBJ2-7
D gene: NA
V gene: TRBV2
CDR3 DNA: TGTGCCAGCGGGGGGTTGGGAGAGCAGTACTTC
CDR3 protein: CASGGLGEQYF

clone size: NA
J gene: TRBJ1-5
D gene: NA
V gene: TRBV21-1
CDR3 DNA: TGTGCCAGCATCGACAGGTGCTATAGCAATCAGCCCCAGCATTTT
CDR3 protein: CASIDRCYSNQPQHF

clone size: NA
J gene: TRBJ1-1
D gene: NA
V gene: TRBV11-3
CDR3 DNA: TGTGCCAGCAGCTTTGGGTTTACTGAAGCTTTCTTT
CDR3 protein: CASSFGFTEAFF

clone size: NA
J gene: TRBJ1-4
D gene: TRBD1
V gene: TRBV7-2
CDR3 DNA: TGTGCCAGCAGCTCCCCGGGACAGGGGGAAAAACTGTTTTTT
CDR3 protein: CASSSPGQGEKLFF

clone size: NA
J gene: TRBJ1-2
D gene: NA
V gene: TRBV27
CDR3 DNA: TGTGCCAGCCGGGACGTCAACTATGGCTACACCTTC
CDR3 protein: CASRDVNYGYTF

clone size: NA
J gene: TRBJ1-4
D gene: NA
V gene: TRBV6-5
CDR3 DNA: TGTGCCAGCAGTCCGAGTCGTACTAATGAAAAACTGTTTTTT
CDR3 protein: CASSPSRTNEKLFF

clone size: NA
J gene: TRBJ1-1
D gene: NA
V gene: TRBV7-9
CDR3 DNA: TGTGCCAGCAGCTCGCCAATGAACACTGAAGCTTTCTTT
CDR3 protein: CASSSPMNTEAFF

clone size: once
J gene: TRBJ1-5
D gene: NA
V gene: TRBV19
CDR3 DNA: TGTGCCAGTAGAGGTCTTGGCAATCAGCCCCAGCATTTT
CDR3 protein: CASRGLGNQPQHF

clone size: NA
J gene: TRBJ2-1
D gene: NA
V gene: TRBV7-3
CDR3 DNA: TGTGCCAGCAGCTTAATGGACTACTACAATGAGCAGTTCTTC
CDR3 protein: CASSLMDYYNEQFF

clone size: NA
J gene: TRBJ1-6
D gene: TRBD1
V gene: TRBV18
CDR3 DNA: TGTGCCAGCTCACCGGGACAGGGTAATTCACCCCTCCACTTT
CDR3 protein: CASSPGQGNSPLHF

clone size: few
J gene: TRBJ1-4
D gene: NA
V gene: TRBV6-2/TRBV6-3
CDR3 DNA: TGTGCCAGCAGTTACTCGGGGGAAAGTGAAAAACTGTTTTTT
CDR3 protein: CASSYSGESEKLFF

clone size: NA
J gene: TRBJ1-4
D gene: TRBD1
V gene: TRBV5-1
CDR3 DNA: TGCGCCAGCAGCCCCCGGGACAGGGGGCGGGCTAATGAAAAACTGTTTTTT
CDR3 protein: CASSPRDRGRANEKLFF

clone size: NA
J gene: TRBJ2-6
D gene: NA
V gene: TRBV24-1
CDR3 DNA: TGTGCCACCAGTGATCCCTCCCTAGGGGGGGCTGGGGCCAACGTCCTGACTTTC
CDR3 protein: CATSDPSLGGAGANVLTF

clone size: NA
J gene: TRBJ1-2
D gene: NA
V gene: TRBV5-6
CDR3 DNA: TGTGCCAGCAGCTTGGCAGGGAGAATTAGCTATGGCTACACCTTC
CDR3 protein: CASSLAGRISYGYTF

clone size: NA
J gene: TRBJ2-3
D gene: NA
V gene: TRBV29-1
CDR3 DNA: TGCAGCGTTGGGGGCGGGGGCACAGATACGCAGTATTTT
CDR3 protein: CSVGGGGTDTQYF

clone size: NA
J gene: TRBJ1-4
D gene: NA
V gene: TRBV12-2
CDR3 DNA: TGTGCAAGTCGCTTAGTCGGGTATGAAAAACTGTTTTTT
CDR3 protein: CASRLVGYEKLFF